This T cell receptor (beta chain) came from a study of blood T cells in healthy people across ages. General study results and limits: Correlation between TCR beta diversity and naive T cell percentage was strong. In the absence of known donor CMV status, changes in expanded clonotypes were possibly confounded. Investigators treated diversity estimates from one million T cells as underestimates.

With respect to this clonotype: The target antigen is unknown.

A second PCR, run for roughly 7 to 12 cycles, used a sample-barcoded 5' primer plus a J-beta primer mix. Each sample provided no less than 2.5 million CDR3-containing paired-end reads. TCRdb independently ran MiXCR on the 5' RACE reads; one entry per CDR3 protein. The sample records around 650,000 distinct CDR3 sequences, less than 45% being singletons. Trimming stripped 5 bases from V and 5 bases from J, with 10 bases between. Germline CDR1 is SGHTA and CDR2 is FQGNSA. CDR3 length: 13 amino acids. The chain recombines TRBV7-2 with TRBJ1-5; D remains unclear. This receptor was identified in a man aged 80 or over in good health. Sequencing input: blood. The DNA of the CDR3 is TGTGCCAGCAGCCCATCAATCGATCAGCCCCAGCATTTT. Translating it yields CASSPSIDQPQHF.